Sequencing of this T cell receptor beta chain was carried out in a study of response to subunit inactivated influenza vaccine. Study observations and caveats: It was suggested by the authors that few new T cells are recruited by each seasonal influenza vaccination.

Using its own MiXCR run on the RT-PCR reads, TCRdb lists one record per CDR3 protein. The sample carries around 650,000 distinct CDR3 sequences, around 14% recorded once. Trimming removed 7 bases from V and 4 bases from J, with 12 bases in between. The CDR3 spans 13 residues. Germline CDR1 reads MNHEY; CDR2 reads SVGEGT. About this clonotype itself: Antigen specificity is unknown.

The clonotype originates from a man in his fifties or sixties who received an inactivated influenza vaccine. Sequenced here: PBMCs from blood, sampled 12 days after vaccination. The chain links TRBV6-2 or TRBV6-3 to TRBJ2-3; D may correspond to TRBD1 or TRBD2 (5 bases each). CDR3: CASKLGVADTQYF. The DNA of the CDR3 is TGTGCCAGCAAACTAGGGGTCGCAGATACGCAGTATTTT.